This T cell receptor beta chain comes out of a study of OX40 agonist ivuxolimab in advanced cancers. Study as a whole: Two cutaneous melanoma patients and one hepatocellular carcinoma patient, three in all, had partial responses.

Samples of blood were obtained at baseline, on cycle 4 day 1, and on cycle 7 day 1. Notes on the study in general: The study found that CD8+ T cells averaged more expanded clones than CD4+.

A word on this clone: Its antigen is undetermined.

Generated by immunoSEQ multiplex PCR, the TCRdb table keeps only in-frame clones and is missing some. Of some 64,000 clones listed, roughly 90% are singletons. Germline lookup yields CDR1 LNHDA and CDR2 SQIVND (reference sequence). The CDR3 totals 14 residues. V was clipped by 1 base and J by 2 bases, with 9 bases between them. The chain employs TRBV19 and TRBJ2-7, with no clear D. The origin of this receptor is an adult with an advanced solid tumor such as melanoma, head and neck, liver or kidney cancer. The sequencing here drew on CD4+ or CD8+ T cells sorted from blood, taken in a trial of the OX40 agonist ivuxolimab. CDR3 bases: TGTGCCAGTAGTATAGGTGGGATCGCCTACGAGCAGTACTTC. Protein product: CASSIGGIAYEQYF. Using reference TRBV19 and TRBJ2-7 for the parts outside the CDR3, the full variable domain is DGGITQSPKYLFRKEGQNVTLSCEQNLNHDAMYWYRQDPGQGLRLIYYSQIVNDFQKGDIAEGYSVSREKKESFPLTVTSAQKNPTAFYLCASSIGGIAYEQYFGPGTRLTVT.